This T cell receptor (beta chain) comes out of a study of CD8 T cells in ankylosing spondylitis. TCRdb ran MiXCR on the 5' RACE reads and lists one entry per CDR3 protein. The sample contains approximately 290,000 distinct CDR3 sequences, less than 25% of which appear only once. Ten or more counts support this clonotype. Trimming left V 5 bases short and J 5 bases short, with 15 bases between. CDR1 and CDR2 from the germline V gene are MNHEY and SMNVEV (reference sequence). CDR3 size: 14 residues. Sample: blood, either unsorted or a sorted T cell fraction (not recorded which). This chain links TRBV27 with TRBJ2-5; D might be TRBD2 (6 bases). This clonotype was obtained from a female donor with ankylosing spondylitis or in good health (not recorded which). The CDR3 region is CASSGTRGEETQYF. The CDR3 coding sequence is TGTGCCAGCAGTGGCACCCGCGGGGAGGAGACCCAGTACTTC.